This TCR beta chain was sequenced in a study of human T cells and chemical hapten exposure. Time point in this sample: healthy volunteer bleed at 2 weeks. RNA extraction used unfractionated whole blood as the source of total RNA. This clonotype was recorded at least ten times. Within the library, unique molecular identifiers were attached to each individual cDNA molecule. Via MiXCR, TCRdb re-called the RACE reads, giving one row per CDR3 protein. The sample consists of around 130,000 distinct CDR3 sequences, about 9% of them appearing once. The V and J ends lost 0 bases and 8 bases, in that order; junction bases with no gene match: 13. Germline CDR1 is LGHDT and CDR2 is YNNKEL (reference sequence). The CDR3 sequence is 17 residues long.

The clonotype was recovered from a male donor in good health. Some clones in this sample may be carry-over from other donors' samples. J is TRBJ1-1 and V is TRBV3-1; 9 positions agree with TRBD1. Sequencing was done on a sample of whole blood. The CDR3, as DNA: TGTGCCAGCAGCCAAGATGCGTTCCGGGACAGGGAGGAGGAAGCTTTCTTT. Translated: CASSQDAFRDREEEAFF.